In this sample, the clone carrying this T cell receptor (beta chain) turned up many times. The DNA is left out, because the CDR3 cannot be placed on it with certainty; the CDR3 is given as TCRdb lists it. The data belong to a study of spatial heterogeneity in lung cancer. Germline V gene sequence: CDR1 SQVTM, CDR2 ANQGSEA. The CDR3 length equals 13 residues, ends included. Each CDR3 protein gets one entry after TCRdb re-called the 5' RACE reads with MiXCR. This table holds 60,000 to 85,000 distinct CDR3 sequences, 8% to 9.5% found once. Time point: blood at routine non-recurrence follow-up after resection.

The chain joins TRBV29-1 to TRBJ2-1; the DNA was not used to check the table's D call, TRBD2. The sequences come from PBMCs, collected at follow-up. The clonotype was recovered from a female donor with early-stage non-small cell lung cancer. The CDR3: CSVVAGGTNGEFF.